These T cell receptor beta chains were read from a single sample in a study of T cells in localized non-small cell lung cancer. The data were produced by immunoSEQ multiplex PCR, yet TCRdb's version contains in-frame clones alone and is incomplete. The sample consists of 25,000 to 30,000 clones, roughly 91% of them appearing once. Sequencing used peripheral blood, obtained before any cancer treatment. Source of these receptors: a female donor over 55 with stage III squamous cell lung carcinoma. Each CDR3 is given with its conserved first and last residue. D genes are given only for firm matches. The size entry is marked missing in some rows and otherwise reads once, few, many or a size class.

V	J	size	D	DNA	CDR3
TRBV27	TRBJ2-7	.	TRBD2	TGTGCCAGCAGTCCTAGACTAGCGGGTTACGAGCAGTACTTC	CASSPRLAGYEQYF
TRBV7-7	TRBJ2-5	.	.	TGTGCTAGCAGCTTAGCGTTTACTTTCGGAGAGACCCAGTACTTC	CASSLAFTFGETQYF
TRBV5-1	TRBJ2-5	.	.	TGCGCCAGCAGCTTGGGCAACCGAGAGACCCAGTACTTC	CASSLGNRETQYF
TRBV2	TRBJ2-5	once	.	TGTGCCAGCAGTGAATTGGACGGCCAAGAGACCCAGTACTTC	CASSELDGQETQYF
TRBV5-4	TRBJ1-2	.	.	TGTGCCAGCAGCTTACAGGACCTACTCTACACCTTC	CASSLQDLLYTF
TRBV28	TRBJ1-6	.	TRBD1	TGTGCCAGCAGTTCGACAGGGGCTAATTCACCCCTCCACTTT	CASSSTGANSPLHF
TRBV9	TRBJ1-4	once	.	TGTGCCAGCAGCAGAGACAGAGCAACTAATGAAAAACTGTTTTTT	CASSRDRATNEKLFF
TRBV10-3	TRBJ2-2	.	.	TGTGCCATCAGTCGACTAGGAACCGGGGAGCTGTTTTTT	CAISRLGTGELFF
TRBV4-1	TRBJ1-1	.	.	TGCGCCAGCAGCCAAGATGTTCGACCCTCGAACACTGAAGCTTTCTTT	CASSQDVRPSNTEAFF
TRBV5-4	TRBJ2-3	.	TRBD2	TGTGCCAGCAGCCGTAGCGGGGGGACCACAGATACGCAGTATTTT	CASSRSGGTTDTQYF
TRBV14	TRBJ2-5	.	TRBD2	TGTGCCAGCAGCACCGGGACTAGCGGGCGCCAAGAGACCCAGTACTTC	CASSTGTSGRQETQYF
TRBV2	TRBJ2-1	.	.	TGTGCCAGCAGCCTATCGAGATTTGGGAACAATGAGCAGTTCTTC	CASSLSRFGNNEQFF
TRBV5-1	TRBJ2-3	.	TRBD2	TGCGCCAGCAGCTTGGGACTAGCGGGAGCAGATACGCAGTATTTT	CASSLGLAGADTQYF
TRBV5-1	TRBJ2-3	.	TRBD2	TGCGCCAGCAGCCCTCCCGGGACTAGCGGGAGGGCCGGCACAGATACGCAGTATTTT	CASSPPGTSGRAGTDTQYF
TRBV28	TRBJ1-5	.	.	TGTGCCAGCAGTTTGGGACCGGATCAGCCCCAGCATTTT	CASSLGPDQPQHF
TRBV7-9	TRBJ1-2	.	TRBD1	TGTGCCAGCAGCACCGGGACAGGGGCTGGCTACACCTTC	CASSTGTGAGYTF
TRBV19	TRBJ2-7	.	TRBD2	TGTGCCAGTAGTAAGCGGGAGAGCTCCTACGAGCAGTACTTC	CASSKRESSYEQYF
TRBV5-1	TRBJ1-2	.	.	TGCGCCAGCAGCACCTGGGTTCCACCCCCGTCGACCTTC	CASSTWVPPPSTF
TRBV28	TRBJ2-1	.	.	TGTGCCAGCAGTTTATTGACAGCCCTAAGGGGGTACAATGAGCAGTTCTTC	CASSLLTALRGYNEQFF
TRBV28	TRBJ2-5	.	TRBD2	TGTGCCAGCAGTTTTCCCATGACTAGCGGGAGGGCCGACTTC	CASSFPMTSGRADF
TRBV7-2	TRBJ1-6	.	.	TGTGCCAGCAGCTTAGCGCAAGGGGCAGGCCAGTTTTCCCTCCACTTT	CASSLAQGAGQFSLHF
TRBV7-2	TRBJ2-7	.	.	TGTGCCAGCAGCTTAGGGCAGCCCTCCTACGAGCAGTACTTC	CASSLGQPSYEQYF
TRBV2	TRBJ2-1	.	TRBD2	TGTGCCAGCAGTCTAGCGGGAGGAGGAAAATACAATGAGCAGTTCTTC	CASSLAGGGKYNEQFF
TRBV15	TRBJ2-7	.	.	TGTGCCACCAGCTCCCGGGACTCCTCCTACGAGCAGTACTTC	CATSSRDSSYEQYF
TRBV5-1	TRBJ1-4	.	.	TGCGCCAGCAGCTTGGGGGACGGCATTGCAACTAATGAAAAACTGTTTTTT	CASSLGDGIATNEKLFF
TRBV5-1	TRBJ2-3	.	.	TGCGCCAGCAGCATTGCCGGGACCAATCTAGATACGCAGTATTTT	CASSIAGTNLDTQYF
TRBV6-5	TRBJ1-1	.	.	TGTGCCAGCAGGAGATCGGCGCTGCATGAAGCTTTCTTT	CASRRSALHEAFF
TRBV2	TRBJ2-2	.	.	TGTGCCAGCAGTCCGGATACCGGGGAGCTGTTTTTT	CASSPDTGELFF
TRBV9	TRBJ1-5	.	.	TGTGCCAGCAGCGTCGGGGATGGCAATCAGCCCCAGCATTTT	CASSVGDGNQPQHF
TRBV7-9	TRBJ2-1	.	TRBD2	TGTGCCAGCAGCTTTGGCGGGAGGGCCTGGAATGAGCAGTTCTTC	CASSFGGRAWNEQFF
TRBV7-6	TRBJ2-2	few	TRBD2	TGTGCCAGCTCCGGGACTAGCGGGTACTCCGAGAACACCGGGGAGCTGTTTTTT	CASSGTSGYSENTGELFF
TRBV5-5	TRBJ2-7	.	.	TGTGCCAGCAGCTTGGGAGGGATCGGCTACGAGCAGTACTTC	CASSLGGIGYEQYF
TRBV11-2	TRBJ2-3	.	.	TGTGCCAGCAGCCTAACAAGCACAGATACGCAGTATTTT	CASSLTSTDTQYF
TRBV11-2	TRBJ2-7	once	.	TGTGCCAGCAGCTTAACGGCAACCTACGAGCAGTACTTC	CASSLTATYEQYF
TRBV21-1	TRBJ2-6	.	.	TGTGCCAGCAGCAAATGCGGGGGCAGAGCAGGGGCCAACGTCCTGACTTTC	CASSKCGGRAGANVLTF
TRBV19	TRBJ1-5	.	.	TGTGCCAGTAGTCCCGGGACCTATGCTTTGAGCAATCAGCCCCAGCATTTT	CASSPGTYALSNQPQHF
TRBV28	TRBJ2-3	.	TRBD2	TGTGCCAGCACCCAGGGACTAGCGGGTTACACAGATACGCAGTATTTT	CASTQGLAGYTDTQYF
TRBV25-1	TRBJ2-7	.	.	TGTGCCAGCAGTGAATGGGAGACAGCCTACGAGCAGTACTTC	CASSEWETAYEQYF
TRBV15	TRBJ1-5	.	TRBD1	TGTGCCACCAGCACCGACAGGGAGCAGCCCCAGCATTTT	CATSTDREQPQHF
TRBV6-6	TRBJ2-4	few	.	TGTGCCAGCAGTTCCACTCGAGAGCTAGTTGGCAACATTCAGTACTTC	CASSSTRELVGNIQYF
TRBV5-1	TRBJ1-2	.	.	TGCGCCAGCAGCTTGGGGGGACAAGAGTATGGCTACACCTTC	CASSLGGQEYGYTF
TRBV29-1	TRBJ2-7	once	TRBD1	TGCAGCGTACCCGGACAGGGTAAAGTTCCAATGTCCTACGAGCAGTACTTC	CSVPGQGKVPMSYEQYF
TRBV2	TRBJ2-7	.	TRBD1	TGTGCCAGCAGTGTGCAGACAGGGGGTTACGAGCAGTACTTC	CASSVQTGGYEQYF
TRBV11-2	TRBJ2-7	.	TRBD2	TGTGCCAGCAGGATCGCGTGGGGAGGGCGACCCTACGAGCAGTACTTC	CASRIAWGGRPYEQYF
TRBV28	TRBJ2-7	.	TRBD2	TGTGCCAGCAGTCAAGCGGGGGGCTACGAGCAGTACTTC	CASSQAGGYEQYF
TRBV7-8	TRBJ2-5	.	.	TGTGCCAGCAGCTACCAGGGTAAAGAGACCCAGTACTTC	CASSYQGKETQYF
TRBV15	TRBJ1-4	.	.	TGTGCCACCAGCAGAGGGGGCGGAGGTGAAAAACTGTTTTTT	CATSRGGGGEKLFF
TRBV4-3	TRBJ2-3	.	.	TGCGCCAGCAGCCAAGAAGCCCGATACACAGATACGCAGTATTTT	CASSQEARYTDTQYF
TRBV2	TRBJ2-3	.	.	TGTGCCAGCAGTGAGGTAACCCCGGGCACAGATACGCAGTATTTT	CASSEVTPGTDTQYF
TRBV5-1	TRBJ2-5	.	.	TGCGCCAGCAGCTTCGACCCACAAGAGACCCAGTACTTC	CASSFDPQETQYF
TRBV5-1	TRBJ2-1	.	.	TGCGCCAGCATCCCGACCGGGGGGCTCTACAATGAGCAGTTCTTC	CASIPTGGLYNEQFF
TRBV6-6	TRBJ2-1	.	TRBD2	TGTGCCAGCAGTTGGACTAGCGGCACATACAATGAGCAGTTCTTC	CASSWTSGTYNEQFF
TRBV11-1	TRBJ2-7	.	.	TGTGCCAGCAGCTTAGACGGTGAGCAGTACTTC	CASSLDGEQYF
TRBV15	TRBJ2-2	.	TRBD1	TGTGCCACCAGCAGAGATTTAGGGGGCTTGGACACCGGGGAGCTGTTTTTT	CATSRDLGGLDTGELFF
TRBV7-3	TRBJ2-5	.	.	TGTGCCAGCAGCCTGTATGTAGAGACCCAGTACTTC	CASSLYVETQYF
TRBV6-4	TRBJ1-2	.	.	TGTGCCAGCAGTGACTCGGGCTATGGCTACACCTTC	CASSDSGYGYTF